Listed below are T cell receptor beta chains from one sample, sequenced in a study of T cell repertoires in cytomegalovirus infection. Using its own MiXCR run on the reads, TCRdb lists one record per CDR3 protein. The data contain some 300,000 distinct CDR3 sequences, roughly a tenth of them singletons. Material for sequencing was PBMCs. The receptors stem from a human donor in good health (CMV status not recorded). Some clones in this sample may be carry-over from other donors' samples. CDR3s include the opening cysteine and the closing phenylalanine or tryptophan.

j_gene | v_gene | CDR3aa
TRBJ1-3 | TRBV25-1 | CASSESAPPTRSGNTIYF
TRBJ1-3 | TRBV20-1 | CSARGPMQESSGNTIYF
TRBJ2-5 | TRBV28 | CASSPKPPGRETQYF
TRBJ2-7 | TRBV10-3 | CAISTGLAGGYEQYF
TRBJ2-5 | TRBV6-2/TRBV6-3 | CASSPLTGRQETQYF
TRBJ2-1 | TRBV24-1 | CATSEPPGQGNSYNEQFF
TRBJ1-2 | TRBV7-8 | CASSPGQLYGYTF
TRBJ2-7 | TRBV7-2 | CASSFYRANEQYF
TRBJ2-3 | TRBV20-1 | CSATVPGQGWVADTQYF
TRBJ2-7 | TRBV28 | CASSSGQGAFEQYF
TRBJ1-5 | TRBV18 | CASSFGTGEQPQHF
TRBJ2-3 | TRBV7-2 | CASSLRSQGTDTQYF
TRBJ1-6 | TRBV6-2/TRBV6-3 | CASSYLAAYNSPLHF
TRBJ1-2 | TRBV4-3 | CASSPGLVGYGYTF
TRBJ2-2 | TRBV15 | CATSNRDRATGELFF
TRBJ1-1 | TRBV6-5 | CASSPSGQTNTEAFF
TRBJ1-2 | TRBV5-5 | CASTARLVYGYTF
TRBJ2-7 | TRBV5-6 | CASSFGTAIYEQYF
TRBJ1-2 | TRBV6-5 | CASSYSIVPPYGYTF
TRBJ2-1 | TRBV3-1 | CASSQGSRGLRNEQFF
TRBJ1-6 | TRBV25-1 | CASIGYGYNSPLHF
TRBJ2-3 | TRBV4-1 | CASSRQVHSTDTQYF
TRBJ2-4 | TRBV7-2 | CASSLGGAKNIQYF
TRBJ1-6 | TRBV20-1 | CSANSPLHF
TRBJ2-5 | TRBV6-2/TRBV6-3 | CASKGRGVQETQYF
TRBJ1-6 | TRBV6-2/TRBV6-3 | CASRPTRASSYNSPLHF
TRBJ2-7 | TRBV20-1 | CSARDGDRGSSYEQYF
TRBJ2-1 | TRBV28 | CASSLRGGYEQFF
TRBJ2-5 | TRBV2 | CASMVPSETQYF
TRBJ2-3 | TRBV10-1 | CASSESSLITDTQYF
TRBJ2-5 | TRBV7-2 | CASSLEPSGGAAQETQYF
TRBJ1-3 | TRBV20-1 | CSAFIGGPGNTIYF
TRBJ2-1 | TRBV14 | CASSQLNEQFF
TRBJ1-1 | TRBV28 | CASSETRYGNTEAFF
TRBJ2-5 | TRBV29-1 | CSLGDPAETQYF
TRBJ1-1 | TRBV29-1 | CSVEAHRGLTEAFF
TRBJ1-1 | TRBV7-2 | CASSPRTGVDTEAFF
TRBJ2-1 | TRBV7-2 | CASSLASSGVNEQFF
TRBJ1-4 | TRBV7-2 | CASSPRGANEKLFF
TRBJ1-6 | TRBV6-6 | CASSQGGIGNSPLHF
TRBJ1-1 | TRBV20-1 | CSARGFIGAGGADTEAFF
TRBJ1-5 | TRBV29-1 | CSATTGIGQPQHF
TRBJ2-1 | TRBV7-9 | CASSPRQGPSYNEQFF
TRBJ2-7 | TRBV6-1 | CASSSLQGHLSYEQYF
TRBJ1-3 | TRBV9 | CASSVELLGSSGNTIYF
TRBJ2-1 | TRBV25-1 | CASSASGGPFIYNEQFF
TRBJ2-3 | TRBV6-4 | CASSDSGYTQYF
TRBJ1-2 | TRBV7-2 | CASIGTGGYYGYTF
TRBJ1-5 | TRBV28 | CASRSSQGDSQPQHF
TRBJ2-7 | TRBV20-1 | CSASGTAGNYEQYF
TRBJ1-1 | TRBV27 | CASSQRGLSPEAFF
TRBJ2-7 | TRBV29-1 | CSVEDQSSSYEQYF
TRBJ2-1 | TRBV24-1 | CATSLLAGGPNEQFF
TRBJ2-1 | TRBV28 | CATYVAGNEQFF
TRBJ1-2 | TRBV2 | CASSRQGAGRGYTF
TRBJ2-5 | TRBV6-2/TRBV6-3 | CASSYLSAGTSGGTQYF